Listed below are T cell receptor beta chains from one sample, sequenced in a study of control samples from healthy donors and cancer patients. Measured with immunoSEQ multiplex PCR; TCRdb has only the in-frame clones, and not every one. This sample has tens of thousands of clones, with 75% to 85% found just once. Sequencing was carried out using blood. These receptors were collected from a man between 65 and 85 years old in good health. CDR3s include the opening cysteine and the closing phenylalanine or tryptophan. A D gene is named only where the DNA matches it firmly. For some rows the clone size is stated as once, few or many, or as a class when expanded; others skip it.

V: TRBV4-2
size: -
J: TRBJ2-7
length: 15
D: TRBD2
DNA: TGTGCCAGCAGCCAACACACTAGCGGGGGCTACGAGCAGTACTTC
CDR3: CASSQHTSGGYEQYF

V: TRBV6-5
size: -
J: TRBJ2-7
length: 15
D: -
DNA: TGTGCCAGCAGTTACGGCGGGACCGGCTCCTACGAGCAGTACTTC
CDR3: CASSYGGTGSYEQYF

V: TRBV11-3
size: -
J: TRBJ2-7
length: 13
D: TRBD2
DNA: TGTGCCAGCAGCCTAGCGGCCTACTACGAGCAGTACTTC
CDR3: CASSLAAYYEQYF

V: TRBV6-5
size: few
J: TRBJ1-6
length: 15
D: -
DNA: TGTGCCAGCAGTTTTTCGACAGGAGGTAATTCACCCCTCCACTTT
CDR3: CASSFSTGGNSPLHF

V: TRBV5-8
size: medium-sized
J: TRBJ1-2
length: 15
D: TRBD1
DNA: TGTGCCAGCAGCACCGGACAGGGCAATTTTTGGGGCTACACCTTC
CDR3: CASSTGQGNFWGYTF

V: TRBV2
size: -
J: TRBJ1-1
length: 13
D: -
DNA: TGTGCCAGCAGTGAGGGCACATCTACTGAAGCTTTCTTT
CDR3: CASSEGTSTEAFF

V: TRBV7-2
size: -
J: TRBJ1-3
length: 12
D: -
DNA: TGTGCCAGCAGCCCCTCAACGGGCAGCTCTAATTTT
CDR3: CASSPSTGSSNF

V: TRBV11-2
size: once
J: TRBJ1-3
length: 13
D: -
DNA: TGTGCCAGCAGCTTGGAGCCTGGAAACACCATATATTTT
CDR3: CASSLEPGNTIYF

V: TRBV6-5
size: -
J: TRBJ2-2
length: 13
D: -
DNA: TGTGCCAGCAGTTCCCCGGGGGCCGGGGAGCTGTTTTTT
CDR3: CASSSPGAGELFF

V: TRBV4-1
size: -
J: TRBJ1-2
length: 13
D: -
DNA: TGCGCCAGCAGCCTCACCTCGGGGCTGTCTCGCACCTTC
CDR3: CASSLTSGLSRTF

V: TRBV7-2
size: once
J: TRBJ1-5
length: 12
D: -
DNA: TGTGCATCTGCAGCCCGAAATCAGCCCCAGCATTTT
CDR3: CASAARNQPQHF